A selection of T cell receptor beta chains follows, all from one sample in a study of regulatory T cells in long-lasting Graves disease. Each CDR3 protein gets one entry after TCRdb re-called the multiplex PCR reads with MiXCR. The sample has a few hundred thousand distinct CDR3 sequences; about 15% are singletons. In addition, the sample was reused for a study of T cells in Graves' hyperthyroidism and ophthalmopathy.

Sequencing used peripheral blood mononuclear cells (PBMCs), obtained at new diagnosis, from a patient treated with antithyroid drugs. The source of these receptors is a woman in her forties with Graves disease. The CDR3 runs from the conserved cysteine through the conserved F or W. The D gene is left open where the match is weak. Where a row states a size, it is once, few, many or the class of an expanded clone; other rows omit it.

j_call clone_size d_call v_call cdr3_aa cdr3_nt
TRBJ2-7 many . TRBV28 CASGTSAYEQYF TGTGCCAGCGGGACTTCGGCCTACGAGCAGTACTTC
TRBJ2-1 few . TRBV14 CASSDGQRSYNEQFF TGTGCCAGCAGCGACGGACAGAGGTCCTACAATGAGCAGTTCTTC
TRBJ1-2 . . TRBV7-3 CASTPGQTFYGYTF TGTGCCAGCACCCCCGGACAGACCTTCTATGGCTACACCTTC
TRBJ2-3 . TRBD2 TRBV5-4 CASSPGLAGYTDTQYF TGTGCCAGCAGCCCAGGACTAGCGGGATACACAGATACGCAGTATTTT
TRBJ2-1 few . TRBV19 CASSIGGPRSSYNEQFF TGTGCCAGTAGTATAGGCGGCCCCCGGAGCTCCTACAATGAGCAGTTCTTC
TRBJ1-5 once TRBD1 TRBV20-1 CSARDPRDRADQPQHF TGCAGTGCTAGAGACCCACGCGACAGGGCCGATCAGCCCCAGCATTTT
TRBJ2-2 many . TRBV14 CASSQDRRAGELFF TGTGCCAGCAGCCAAGACAGGAGGGCCGGGGAGCTGTTTTTT
TRBJ2-5 many TRBD1 TRBV5-6 CASSPVIDRVETQYF TGTGCCAGCAGCCCAGTGATTGACAGGGTGGAGACCCAGTACTTC
TRBJ2-1 . TRBD1 TRBV20-1 CSATPGQGAFSGQFF TGCAGTGCAACCCCGGGACAGGGGGCATTCTCGGGGCAGTTCTTC
TRBJ2-1 many TRBD1 TRBV13 CASSSGTGDYNEQFF TGTGCCAGCAGCTCAGGGACAGGGGACTACAATGAGCAGTTCTTC
TRBJ2-1 . TRBD1 TRBV7-9 CASSLEGGTGGSLYNEQFF TGTGCCAGCAGCTTAGAGGGAGGGACAGGGGGCTCCCTTTACAATGAGCAGTTCTTC
TRBJ1-1 many . TRBV18 CASSPPDIPEAFF TGTGCCAGCTCACCACCTGACATCCCTGAAGCTTTCTTT
TRBJ2-5 many TRBD1 TRBV5-4 CASSPGTGGEQTQYF TGTGCCAGCAGCCCCGGGACAGGGGGCGAGCAGACCCAGTACTTC
TRBJ2-2 . . TRBV7-6 CASSFRTYTGELFF TGTGCCAGCAGCTTCCGGACATACACCGGGGAGCTGTTTTTT
TRBJ1-1 . TRBD1 TRBV6-2/TRBV6-3 CASSYSAGGTEAFF TGTGCCAGCAGTTACTCGGCAGGGGGAACTGAAGCTTTCTTT
TRBJ2-1 few TRBD1 TRBV6-2/TRBV6-3 CASRKMTGTSSYNEQFF TGTGCCAGCAGGAAGATGACAGGGACCAGCTCCTACAATGAGCAGTTCTTC
TRBJ1-2 many TRBD1 TRBV6-1 CASSQTGEYGYTF TGTGCCAGCAGCCAGACAGGGGAGTATGGCTACACCTTC
TRBJ2-7 few TRBD2 TRBV25-1 CASSDGTTDEQYF TGTGCCAGCAGTGACGGGACTACCGACGAGCAGTACTTC
TRBJ2-1 many TRBD2 TRBV6-1 CASTGLAGGRGSYNEQFF TGTGCCAGCACAGGACTAGCGGGAGGAAGGGGCTCCTACAATGAGCAGTTCTTC
TRBJ2-1 . . TRBV19 CASNRGGASSYNEQFF TGTGCCAGTAACCGTGGTGGGGCCAGCTCCTACAATGAGCAGTTCTTC
TRBJ2-1 few . TRBV4-3 CASSQDSSGGGGEQFF TGCGCCAGCAGCCAAGATAGTAGCGGTGGGGGCGGTGAGCAGTTCTTC
TRBJ2-3 many . TRBV18 CASSPPTTDTQYF TGTGCCAGCAGCCCCCCCACCACAGATACGCAGTATTTT
TRBJ2-1 . TRBD2 TRBV7-2 CASSFLTSGAHNEQFF TGTGCCAGCAGCTTCCTGACTAGCGGGGCCCACAATGAGCAGTTCTTC
TRBJ2-1 . . TRBV9 CASSALGPVSDEQFF TGTGCCAGCAGCGCTTTAGGGCCGGTTTCCGATGAGCAGTTCTTC
TRBJ2-1 many . TRBV5-1 CASSFRAGTSYNEQFF TGCGCCAGCAGCTTTAGGGCGGGAACGAGTTACAATGAGCAGTTCTTC
TRBJ1-5 few TRBD1 TRBV2 CTSSENRGRNQPQHF TGTACCAGCAGTGAAAACAGGGGCCGCAATCAGCCCCAGCATTTT
TRBJ1-1 . TRBD1 TRBV19 CASSKVGRGRNTEAFF TGTGCCAGTAGTAAGGTGGGCAGGGGGCGCAACACTGAAGCTTTCTTT
TRBJ1-2 few TRBD1 TRBV12-3/TRBV12-4 CASTGGDYGYTF TGTGCCAGCACAGGGGGAGATTATGGCTACACCTTC
TRBJ2-5 many . TRBV2 CASSEQGTQETQYF TGTGCCAGCAGTGAACAGGGGACCCAAGAGACCCAGTACTTC